The clone carrying this T cell receptor beta chain was found a few times. This specimen comes from a study of blood T cell repertoires in COVID-19. Across the whole study: Sample material is recorded as cDNA or gDNA derived from T cells, B-cell-depleted T cells, or PBMCs.

CDR3 length: 13 residues. Trimming took 7 bases from V and 9 from J; bases not matched to a gene: 11. In germline, CDR1 is LNHDA, CDR2 SQIVND (reference sequence). As originally analysed: Estimation of nucleated cell counts was performed using reference gene primer amplification. The assay was immunoSEQ multiplex PCR, and TCRdb's table has in-frame clones only and misses some. That table is the source of V, J and clone size, and D and trimming were worked out from the DNA. The sample records some 140,000 clones, roughly four fifths being singletons. This receptor was taken from a woman aged 55-69 years with acute or convalescent COVID-19. The chain joins TRBV19 to TRBJ1-1, with 7 bases matching TRBD1. The sequenced material came from peripheral blood. The CDR3 sequence is CASTLRDRLQAFF. The CDR3 DNA reads TGTGCCAGTACCCTCCGGGACAGACTTCAAGCTTTCTTT. Combining the CDR3 with reference TRBV19 and TRBJ1-1 gives the whole variable domain DGGITQSPKYLFRKEGQNVTLSCEQNLNHDAMYWYRQDPGQGLRLIYYSQIVNDFQKGDIAEGYSVSREKKESFPLTVTSAQKNPTAFYLCASTLRDRLQAFFGQGTRLTVV.